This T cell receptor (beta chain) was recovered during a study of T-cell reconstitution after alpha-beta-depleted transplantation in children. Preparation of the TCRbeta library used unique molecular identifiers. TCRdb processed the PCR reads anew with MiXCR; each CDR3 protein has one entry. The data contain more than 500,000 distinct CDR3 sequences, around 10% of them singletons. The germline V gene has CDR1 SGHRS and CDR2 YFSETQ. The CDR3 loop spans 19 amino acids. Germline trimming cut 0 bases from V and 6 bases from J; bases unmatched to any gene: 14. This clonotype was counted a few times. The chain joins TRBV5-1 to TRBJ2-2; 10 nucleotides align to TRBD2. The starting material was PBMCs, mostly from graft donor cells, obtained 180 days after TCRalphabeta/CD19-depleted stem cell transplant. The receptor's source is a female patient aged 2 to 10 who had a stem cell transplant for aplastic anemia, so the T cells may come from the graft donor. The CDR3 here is CASSLDPSGRPLGAGELFF. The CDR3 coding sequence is TGCGCCAGCAGCTTGGATCCTAGCGGGAGACCCCTGGGAGCCGGGGAGCTGTTTTTT.